This record covers a single TCR beta chain. The germline gives CDR1 MNHNS, CDR2 SASEGT. The V and J ends lost 7 bases and 4 bases respectively, with 11 bases between them. The CDR3 is 13 amino acids. Using immunoSEQ multiplex PCR, the repertoire was profiled, and TCRdb retains in-frame clones only, with some absent. The data hold 10,000 to 15,000 clones, with about three quarters observed a single time. The data were taken from a study of ipilimumab plus nivolumab after autologous stem cell transplantation. In the study overall: Median doses per patient: roughly 5 ipilimumab, about eight nivolumab.

Starting 14 to 28 days after autologous transplant, ipilimumab 1 mg/kg was given. Through week 26, nivolumab 3 mg/kg IV was given weeks 1, 4, 7, 10, then biweekly. The sample was PBMCs, taken in a trial of ipilimumab plus nivolumab as post-transplant consolidation. This clonotype was sampled from a male donor with diffuse large B-cell lymphoma. The chain joins TRBV6-1 to TRBJ1-5; D remains ambiguous. The CDR3 spells CASTPGPNQPQHF. The CDR3 region has the DNA TGTGCCAGCACCCCCGGACCTAATCAGCCCCAGCATTTT.